This entry lists 12 T cell receptor beta chains sequenced from one sample in a study of cytomegalovirus exposure and HLA in healthy donors. Primers: 60 Vbeta forward and 13 Jbeta reverse. Assay: immunoSEQ multiplex PCR; the TCRdb copy retains only in-frame clones and omits some. The sample holds about 240,000 clones; roughly 84% are singletons and the top ten take about 0.25%. Sequencing used PBMCs. The source of these receptors is a girl aged 2 to 10 in good health and CMV-seronegative.

There are a few counts of this clone. The V and J genes are TRBV6-5 and TRBJ2-1, with 9 bases that match TRBD2. CDR1 is MNHEY and CDR2 is SVGAGI in the germline V gene. After removal of 4 bases from V and 2 bases from J, the junction contained 0 bases not matched to a gene. The CDR3 contains 14 residues. CDR3 region: CASSLAGAYNEQFF. CDR3 sequence (DNA): TGTGCCAGCAGTTTAGCGGGGGCCTACAATGAGCAGTTCTTC.

This chain's CDR3 is CASRPRQGLVKDGAFF. For the CDR3, the DNA is TGTGCCAGCAGGCCGAGACAGGGATTGGTCAAGGATGGAGCTTTCTTT. The V call is TRBV6-6, the J call TRBJ1-1; 7 positions match TRBD1. Germline V gene data show CDR1 as MNHNY and CDR2 as SVGAGI (reference sequence). There are 16 residues in the CDR3. V shed 6 bases and J 10 bases; nucleotides not matched to a gene: 20.

This chain connects TRBV6-6 to TRBJ2-2, with 7 bases aligning to TRBD2. Trimming took 5 bases from V and 3 from J; bases not matched to a gene: 6. Per germline, CDR1 MNHNY and CDR2 SVGAGI (reference sequence). CDR3 length equals 15 residues. CDR3 amino acids: CASSTGGSYTGELFF. CDR3 DNA sequence: TGTGCCAGCAGTACGGGCGGGAGTTACACCGGGGAGCTGTTTTTT.

V and J are TRBV30 and TRBJ1-5, with 10 bases that match TRBD1. This CDR3 has 15 residues. Trimming removed 4 bases from V and 3 bases from J; junction bases left unmatched: 6. Germline V gene sequence: CDR1 GTSNPN, CDR2 SVGIG (reference sequence). The CDR3 loop is CAWTKDRGYNQPQHF. The CDR3 coding sequence is TGTGCCTGGACCAAGGACAGGGGGTACAATCAGCCCCAGCATTTT.

This clone has just one count. CDR3 loop: CAWSVSGPEAFF. The CDR3 coding sequence is TGTGCCTGGAGTGTATCGGGTCCTGAAGCTTTCTTT. The rearrangement links TRBV30 to TRBJ1-1, with D uncertain. This CDR3 has 12 amino acids. With 0 bases removed from V and 6 bases from J, the gap between germline ends came to 8 bases. The germline gives CDR1 GTSNPN, CDR2 SVGIG (reference sequence).

In this sample, this clone turned up once. The chain recombines TRBV2 with TRBJ2-5; the match to TRBD1 covers 8 bases. The end of the DNA aligns better with TRBJ2-7, so the J call may be wrong. The germline V gene encodes CDR1 SNHLY and CDR2 FYNNEI. The CDR3 has 15 residues. CDR3 sequence (DNA): TGTGCCAGCAGGATAGGACAGGGTAAAAACTACGAGCAGTACTTC. This codes for CASRIGQGKNYEQYF.

On this clone: Other nucleotide sequences in the sample specify the same CDR3. This chain uses TRBV2 with TRBJ2-7, with 7 bases aligning to TRBD1. CDR1 and CDR2 (germline): SNHLY, FYNNEI. There are 14 residues in the CDR3. Trimming removed 6 bases from V and 0 bases from J; junction bases left unmatched: 5. The CDR3 sequence is CASSRTGTSYEQYF. CDR3 bases: TGTGCCAGCAGCCGGACAGGTACCTCCTACGAGCAGTACTTC.

The chain has TRBV18 and TRBJ1-4; D remains unclear. With 4 bases removed from V and 8 bases from J, the gap between germline ends came to 17 bases. The CDR3 contains 15 residues. Germline V gives CDR1 KGHSH, CDR2 LQKENI. The CDR3 reads CASSRYGVLGEKLFF. Here the CDR3 DNA reads TGTGCCAGCTCACGTTACGGGGTATTAGGGGAAAAACTGTTTTTT.

CDR3 residues: CATGTEQGQSSGNTIYF. The DNA of the CDR3 is TGTGCCACGGGGACGGAACAGGGGCAGAGCTCTGGAAACACCATATATTTT. The J gene is TRBJ1-3, the V gene TRBV30; TRBD1 aligns across 7 bases. CDR3 length: 17 amino acids. With V trimmed by 8 bases and J by 0 bases, 16 bases remained unmatched. Germline V gene data show CDR1 as GTSNPN and CDR2 as SVGIG (reference sequence). The full variable domain, rest sourced from reference TRBV30 and TRBJ1-3, is SQTIHQWPATLVQPVGSPLSLECTVEGTSNPNLYWYRQAAGRGLQLLFYSVGIGQISSEVPQNLSASRPQDRQFILSSKKLLLSDSGFYLCATGTEQGQSSGNTIYFGEGSWLTVV.

This clone showed up just once. The rearrangement joins TRBV6-1 to TRBJ2-7; TRBD2 matches at 7 bases. J lost 4 bases, V lost 2 bases, and 14 bases had no gene match. The CDR3 consists of 17 residues. The germline V gene has CDR1 MNHNS and CDR2 SASEGT. CDR3 DNA: TGTGCCAGCAGTGAATTCGGCGGGAGCCACGTAGGGTACGAGCAGTACTTC. Protein product: CASSEFGGSHVGYEQYF.

This chain joins TRBV7-9 and TRBJ2-3; D is perhaps TRBD2 (6 bases). CDR3 size: 15 residues. Germline V gene lookup returns CDR1 SEHNR and CDR2 FQNEAQ (reference sequence). V gave up 5 bases and J gave up 2 bases, with 14 bases separating them. The DNA for the CDR3 is TGTGCCAGCAGCACTGCGGGGTTCCTCACAGATACGCAGTATTTT. This translates into CASSTAGFLTDTQYF.

The gene calls are TRBV14 and TRBJ1-6; D gene unclear. The CDR3 spans 14 residues. Deletions cut 6 bases from V and 7 bases from J, with 13 bases between. In germline, CDR1 is SGHDN, CDR2 FVKESK. In nucleotides, the CDR3 is TGTGCCAGCAGACAGATATACAGAAATTCACCCCTCCACTTT. Amino acid sequence: CASRQIYRNSPLHF.